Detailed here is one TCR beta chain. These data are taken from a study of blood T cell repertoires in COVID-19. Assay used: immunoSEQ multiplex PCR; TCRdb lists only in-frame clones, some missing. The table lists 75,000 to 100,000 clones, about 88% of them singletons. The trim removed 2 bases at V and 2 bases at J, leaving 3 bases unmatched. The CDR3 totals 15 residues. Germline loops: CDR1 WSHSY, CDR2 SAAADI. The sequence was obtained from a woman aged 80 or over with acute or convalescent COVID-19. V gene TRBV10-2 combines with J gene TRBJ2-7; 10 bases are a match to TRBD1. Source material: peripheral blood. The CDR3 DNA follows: TGCGCCAGCAGTGAGAGGACAGGGGGACCCTACGAGCAGTACTTC. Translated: CASSERTGGPYEQYF.